The clone carrying this TCR beta chain was observed a few times. Its target is not known. 5'RACE template switching produced TCR cDNA carrying a universal primer site and UMIs. In TCRdb, the 5' RACE reads were re-called with MiXCR into one record per CDR3 protein. This sample carries just under 600,000 distinct CDR3 sequences, approximately 13% of them seen once, and the ten largest clones take over 13%. This entry is derived from a study of T cells after yellow fever vaccination. The study's findings and limits: Some clonotypes, a small share, were shared between CD4 and CD8 compartments. From the bulk population, abundant clonotypes could contaminate and appear within FACS-sorted repertoires. Booster samples showed a return of most primary-vaccination clones (under 98% CD4, 88% CD8).

Trimming took 6 bases from V and 0 from J, leaving 13 bases between them. The CDR3 is 15 residues long. Germline V gene lookup returns CDR1 ENHRY and CDR2 SYGVKD. This rearrangement joins TRBV10-3 to TRBJ2-3; TRBD1 might be the D (6 bases). This sequence was found in a man aged 25-40 years who received the YFV17D yellow fever vaccine. Specimen: PBMCs, collected on the day of the yellow fever booster vaccination. The CDR3 region has the DNA TGTGCCATCAGAACCGACAGGTACAGCACAGATACGCAGTATTTT. Its translation is CAIRTDRYSTDTQYF.